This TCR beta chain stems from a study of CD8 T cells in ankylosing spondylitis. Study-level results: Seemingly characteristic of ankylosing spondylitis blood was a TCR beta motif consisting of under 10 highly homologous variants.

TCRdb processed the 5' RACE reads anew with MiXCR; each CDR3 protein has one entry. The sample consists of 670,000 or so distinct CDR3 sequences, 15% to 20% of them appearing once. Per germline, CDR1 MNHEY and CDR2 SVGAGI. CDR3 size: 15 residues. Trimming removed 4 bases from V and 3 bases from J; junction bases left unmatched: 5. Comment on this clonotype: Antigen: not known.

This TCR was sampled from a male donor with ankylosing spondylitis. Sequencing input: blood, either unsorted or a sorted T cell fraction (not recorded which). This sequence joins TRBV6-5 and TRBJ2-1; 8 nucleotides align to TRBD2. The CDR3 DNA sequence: TGTGCCAGCAGTTCACCGGGAGGGCTCTACAATGAGCAGTTCTTC. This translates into CASSSPGGLYNEQFF.